These 27 T cell receptor beta chains came from one sample sequenced in a study of identifying expanded T cells in peripheral blood. Profiled with immunoSEQ multiplex PCR; TCRdb holds only in-frame clones, not every one. In the table there are 120,000 or so clones, 84% of which are singletons. Sequencing was performed on blood. These receptors originate from a person between 18 and 70 years old in good health.

The chain employs TRBV27 and TRBJ1-3; TRBD1 matches 8 bases. Germline lookup yields CDR1 MNHEY and CDR2 SMNVEV (reference sequence). This CDR3 is built from 20 residues. V gave up 2 bases and J gave up 5 bases; unmatched junction bases: 20. The CDR3 sequence: CASSLTFPGQAFMKRNTIYF. DNA of the CDR3: TGTGCCAGCAGTTTAACATTTCCGGGACAGGCATTTATGAAAAGAAACACCATATATTTT.

This clone was counted a single time. The chain uses TRBV6-1 and TRBJ1-1; weak D call: TRBD1 (6 bases). V was trimmed by 4 bases and J by 3 bases, leaving 12 bases between them. CDR3 size: 14 residues. The germline V gene encodes CDR1 MNHNS and CDR2 SASEGT. The CDR3 coding sequence is TGTGCCAGCAGTGGGGCAGGGGAGGACACTGAAGCTTTCTTT. It specifies CASSGAGEDTEAFF.

V and J are TRBV7-9 and TRBJ2-3, with 8 bases fitting TRBD1. This CDR3 is built from 14 residues. Germline V gives CDR1 SEHNR, CDR2 FQNEAQ (reference sequence). V lost 2 bases to trimming and J lost 5 bases; unmatched junction nucleotides: 3. The CDR3 DNA sequence: TGTGCCAGCAGCTTACAGGGGGCCGGAGATACGCAGTATTTT. Protein sequence: CASSLQGAGDTQYF.

The chain has TRBV11-3 and TRBJ1-6, with D uncertain. Germline V gives CDR1 SGHNT, CDR2 YENEEA. The CDR3 consists of 14 residues. Deletions cut 1 base from V and 15 bases from J, with 16 bases between. The CDR3, as DNA: TGTGCCAGCAGCTTAGGGGTACGGGGTAAGCACCTCCACTTT. Amino acids: CASSLGVRGKHLHF.

This clone was picked up a small number of times. The chain has TRBV9 and TRBJ2-2; D uncertain. The CDR3 contains 17 residues. Germline-derived CDR1 and CDR2 are SGDLS and YYNGEE. Between the trimmed V and J ends, which lost 4 bases and 5 bases, there was a span of 21 bases. The CDR3 sequence is CASSISTRSSFTGELFF. The CDR3 DNA follows: TGTGCCAGCAGCATTAGTACCCGGTCTAGTTTTACCGGGGAGCTGTTTTTT.

The chain uses TRBV7-8 and TRBJ1-5, with D unresolved. The germline V gene has CDR1 SGHVS and CDR2 FQNEAQ. V was cut by 3 bases and J by 7 bases, with 16 bases left in between. The CDR3 runs to 15 residues. The CDR3 region is CASSFNSGEGQPQHF. The CDR3 region has the DNA TGTGCCAGCAGCTTCAACTCAGGAGAGGGACAGCCCCAGCATTTT.

The J gene is TRBJ2-7, the V gene TRBV7-9, with no clear D. Between the trimmed V and J ends, which lost 4 bases and 7 bases, there was a span of 11 bases. The CDR3 spans 12 residues. CDR1 and CDR2 (germline): SEHNR, FQNEAQ (reference sequence). CDR3 bases: TGTGCCAGCAGCTCACCGGGTAGAGAGCAGTACTTC. This gives the protein CASSSPGREQYF.

V is TRBV20-1 and J is TRBJ2-7; D remains unclear. The CDR3 spans 11 residues. CDR1 is DFQATT and CDR2 is SNEGSKA in the germline V gene (reference sequence). V shed 0 bases and J shed 4 bases, with 4 bases lying between them. The CDR3 nucleotides read TGCAGTGCTAGAGATGTATACGAGCAGTACTTC. Protein product: CSARDVYEQYF.

The chain recombines TRBV27 with TRBJ1-6, with D tentatively TRBD1 (5 bases). This CDR3 is built from 15 residues. CDR1 is MNHEY and CDR2 is SMNVEV in the germline V gene (reference sequence). Trimming cost V 6 bases and J 9 bases, with 18 bases left between them. The CDR3 DNA follows: TGTGCCAGCAGACACGGGACCGACCGGAGTTCACCCCTCCACTTT. This gives the protein CASRHGTDRSSPLHF.

The J gene is TRBJ2-2, the V gene TRBV9; D not certain. CDR1 SGDLS and CDR2 YYNGEE come from the germline V gene. V shed 0 bases and J shed 4 bases, with 7 bases lying between them. CDR3 length equals 14 residues. CDR3 loop: CASSVDPSTGELFF. CDR3 in DNA: TGTGCCAGCAGCGTAGACCCAAGCACCGGGGAGCTGTTTTTT.

The V gene is TRBV7-2, the J gene TRBJ2-7, with D maybe TRBD1 (5 bases). The germline CDR1 and CDR2 sequences are SGHTA and FQGNSA. CDR3 length equals 15 residues. Trimming removed 3 bases at V and 3 bases at J, with 15 bases between. The CDR3 reads CASSFKGGRVYEQYF. The CDR3 DNA reads as TGTGCCAGCAGCTTTAAGGGCGGCAGGGTCTACGAGCAGTACTTC.

This clone was seen a few times. The chain carries TRBV11-3 and TRBJ1-1; D is perhaps TRBD1 (5 bases). CDR3 length: 12 residues. The V gene lost 5 bases and the J gene lost 8 bases, with 12 bases spanning the gap. Germline V gene lookup returns CDR1 SGHNT and CDR2 YENEEA. The CDR3 loop is CASSLQTEEAFF. In DNA form, the CDR3 reads TGTGCCAGCAGCCTGCAGACAGAAGAAGCTTTCTTT.

This clone was detected once. The chain recombines TRBV11-3 with TRBJ1-1, with 9 nucleotides matching TRBD1. There are 15 residues in the CDR3. Germline CDR1 is SGHNT and CDR2 is YENEEA. V lost 5 bases to trimming and J lost 7 bases; unmatched junction nucleotides: 11. The CDR3 loop is CASSVTGGLIGEAFF. As DNA, the CDR3 is TGTGCCAGCAGCGTGACAGGGGGTTTGATTGGTGAAGCTTTCTTT. Complete variable domain (other parts from reference TRBV11-3 and TRBJ1-1): EAGVVQSPRYKIIEKKQPVAFWCNPISGHNTLYWYLQNLGQGPELLIRYENEEAVDDSQLPKDRFSAERLKGVDSTLKIQPAELGDSAVYLCASSVTGGLIGEAFFGQGTRLTVV.

The chain carries TRBV7-2 and TRBJ1-1; the D gene is possibly TRBD1 (6 bases). CDR3 length equals 14 residues. Germline assignment: CDR1 SGHTA and CDR2 FQGNSA. Between the trimmed V and J ends, which lost 1 base and 3 bases, there was a span of 9 bases. Written as DNA, the CDR3 is TGTGCCAGCAGCTTAGGAGGGGGATACACTGAAGCTTTCTTT. Amino acids: CASSLGGGYTEAFF.

The chain links TRBV2 to TRBJ1-2; the D is unclear. V dropped 11 bases and J dropped 1 base, with 17 bases sitting between them. CDR3 length equals 14 residues. Germline CDR1 is SNHLY and CDR2 is FYNNEI. The CDR3: CARGSQARNYGYTF. CDR3 nucleotide sequence: TGTGCCCGTGGCTCCCAGGCCCGTAACTATGGCTACACCTTC.

This rearrangement joins TRBV19 to TRBJ1-1, with 8 bases matching TRBD1. From germline, CDR1 is LNHDA and CDR2 SQIVND (reference sequence). V lost 3 bases to trimming and J lost 5 bases; unmatched junction nucleotides: 8. The CDR3 is 15 residues long. The CDR3 DNA reads TGTGCCAGTAGTATCAGGAGACAGGGGAGGACTGAAGCTTTCTTT. Its translation: CASSIRRQGRTEAFF.

This clone was observed once. CDR3 amino acids: CASEERGRTDTQYF. CDR3 sequence (DNA): TGTGCCAGCGAGGAAAGAGGACGCACAGATACGCAGTATTTT. This chain joins TRBV6-1 and TRBJ2-3; D not certain. Trimming cost V 8 bases and J 1 base, with 13 bases left between them. The CDR3 is 14 amino acids. Per germline, CDR1 MNHNS and CDR2 SASEGT.

The chain employs TRBV2 and TRBJ2-3, with D perhaps matching TRBD1 (6 bases). The V end was cut by 6 bases, the J end by 4 bases, with 17 bases between. Germline V gene sequence: CDR1 SNHLY, CDR2 FYNNEI. The length of the CDR3 is 15 residues. Here the CDR3 reads CASSQTLGQSDTQYF. In DNA form, the CDR3 reads TGTGCCAGCAGCCAAACCCTTGGACAGTCAGATACGCAGTATTTT.

Here the CDR3 DNA reads TGTGCCAGCAGCTCTGTTCTCGAAGATAACTATGGCTACACCTTC. It encodes CASSSVLEDNYGYTF. The genes are TRBV5-6 and TRBJ1-2; D is ambiguous. CDR1 is SGHDT, CDR2 YYEEEE, per germline. This CDR3 is 15 amino acids long. V dropped 3 bases and J dropped 1 base, with 13 bases sitting between them.

This chain joins TRBV19 and TRBJ1-3; D uncertain. There are 17 residues in the CDR3. Germline CDR1 is LNHDA and CDR2 is SQIVND (reference sequence). The V end lost 3 bases, the J end lost 0 bases, and 15 bases lay between the germline ends. The CDR3 spells CASSMIPRMSSGNTIYF. The CDR3 DNA reads TGTGCCAGTAGTATGATCCCCCGCATGAGCTCTGGAAACACCATATATTTT.

This sequence joins TRBV14 and TRBJ1-2, with 7 bases identical to TRBD1. Germline values: CDR1 SGHDN, CDR2 FVKESK. V lost 1 base to trimming and J lost 8 bases; unmatched junction nucleotides: 7. This CDR3 comprises 14 residues. The CDR3 loop reads CASSQVGYRGGYTF. DNA for the CDR3: TGTGCCAGCAGCCAAGTAGGCTACAGGGGCGGCTACACCTTC.

This clone showed up just once. The CDR3 region is CASSRERSGPQHF. CDR3 DNA: TGTGCCAGCAGCCGTGAAAGGTCTGGGCCCCAGCATTTT. The chain is built from TRBV5-6 and TRBJ1-5; D not resolved. CDR3 length: 13 amino acids. Germline lookup yields CDR1 SGHDT and CDR2 YYEEEE. The ends were cut back, 4 bases at V and 9 bases at J, with 14 bases in the middle.

J is TRBJ1-5 and V is TRBV15; 7 bases match TRBD1. The junction had 6 bases not matched to a gene; V was cut back by 3 bases and J by 7 bases. Per the germline V gene, CDR1 is LNHNV and CDR2 is YYDKDF (reference sequence). The CDR3 has 14 residues. The CDR3 here is CATSRETGKQPQHF. In nucleotides, the CDR3 is TGTGCCACCAGCAGGGAGACAGGGAAACAGCCCCAGCATTTT.

This chain's CDR3 is CASSLAFQRELQYF. As DNA, the CDR3 is TGTGCCAGCAGCTTGGCCTTCCAGAGGGAGTTGCAGTACTTC. The chain links TRBV5-5 to TRBJ2-7, with D perhaps matching TRBD2 (5 bases). Germline assignment: CDR1 SGHKS and CDR2 YYEKEE (reference sequence). V was clipped by 0 bases and J by 9 bases, with 16 bases between them. The CDR3 extends over 14 amino acids.

The J gene is TRBJ2-1, the V gene TRBV5-1, with TRBD2 matching over 13 bases. Germline values: CDR1 SGHRS, CDR2 YFSETQ. The V segment lost 4 bases and the J segment 6 bases; nucleotides outside the gene matches: 4. The CDR3 length is 15 residues. The DNA of the CDR3 is TGCGCCAGCAGCCCGGGACTAGCGGGGAGCAATGAGCAGTTCTTC. It translates to CASSPGLAGSNEQFF.

This clone has just one count. As DNA, the CDR3 is TGTGCCATACGGACAGGTCAAGCCTCTGGGGCCAACGTCCTGACTTTC. This codes for CAIRTGQASGANVLTF. The V and J genes are TRBV6-6 and TRBJ2-6; 7 bases are a match to TRBD1. This CDR3 spans 16 amino acids. The V gene's germline CDR1 is MNHNY and CDR2 SVGAGI (reference sequence). Germline trimming cut 10 bases from V and 0 bases from J; bases unmatched to any gene: 9.

For the CDR3, the DNA is TGTGCCAGCAGCAACAAGGGCAGCTATGGCTACACCTTC. Residues: CASSNKGSYGYTF. This chain links TRBV14 with TRBJ1-2, with D unresolved. Trimming took 5 bases from V and 4 from J, leaving 11 bases between them. The CDR3 is 13 residues long. CDR1 SGHDN and CDR2 FVKESK come from the germline V gene.